The clone carrying this T cell receptor (beta chain) showed up many times. The target antigen is unknown. Investigators prepared the TCR beta libraries by applying iRepertoire HTBI primers and Arm-PCR of CDR3 regions. TCRdb reprocessed the multiplex PCR reads via MiXCR and lists one record per CDR3 protein. Of about 460,000 distinct CDR3 sequences detected, around a fifth appear once; the ten largest clones hold roughly 14%. This CDR3 has 13 residues. The V gene lost 2 bases and the J gene lost 8 bases, with 9 bases spanning the gap. From germline, CDR1 is SNHLY and CDR2 FYNNEI. These data originate in a study of regulatory T cells in long-lasting Graves disease. The study, taken as a whole, reports: Lower TCR diversity characterized persistent Graves' patients relative to newly diagnosed patients. There were preferences for TRBV28, TRBJ1-2 and TRBJ2-5 in persistent disease.

The sample's time point: persistent/refractory GD, antithyroid drugs over 5 years with positive TRAb. Extracted PBMC RNA gave rise to the TCR library. The sequencing used peripheral blood mononuclear cells (PBMCs), collected when the disease was refractory, from a patient treated with antithyroid drugs. The sequence was obtained from a female donor with Graves disease. The chain uses TRBV2 and TRBJ1-4; D not resolved. The CDR3, as DNA: TGTGCCAGCAGTGAACCTAAAGGGGAAAAACTGTTTTTT. Residues: CASSEPKGEKLFF.